This T cell receptor (beta chain) was retrieved from a study of blood T cell repertoires in COVID-19. Overall study: Acute-phase and convalescent COVID-19 samples originated in the United States, Italy and Spain. Sources were T cells, B-cell-depleted T cells, or PBMCs; the material itself was cDNA or gDNA.

Original processing methods: Reference gene primer amplification gave nucleated cell count estimates. Assay used: immunoSEQ multiplex PCR; TCRdb lists only in-frame clones, some missing. V and J calls plus clone size are reproduced from that table; the DNA served to infer D and trimming. The data show around 180,000 clones, around two thirds seen once. There are 10 residues in the CDR3. CDR1 MNHEY and CDR2 SVGAGI come from the germline V gene. Trimming pared 7 bases from V and 7 bases from J, leaving 7 bases between. This clone showed up just a few times. The rearrangement uses TRBV6-5 and TRBJ1-1; D is perhaps TRBD1 (5 bases). The sample consisted of peripheral blood. This clonotype originated in a woman of 80 years or more with acute or convalescent COVID-19. The CDR3 is CASKGVEAFF. The CDR3 nucleotides are TGTGCCAGCAAAGGGGTTGAAGCTTTCTTT.